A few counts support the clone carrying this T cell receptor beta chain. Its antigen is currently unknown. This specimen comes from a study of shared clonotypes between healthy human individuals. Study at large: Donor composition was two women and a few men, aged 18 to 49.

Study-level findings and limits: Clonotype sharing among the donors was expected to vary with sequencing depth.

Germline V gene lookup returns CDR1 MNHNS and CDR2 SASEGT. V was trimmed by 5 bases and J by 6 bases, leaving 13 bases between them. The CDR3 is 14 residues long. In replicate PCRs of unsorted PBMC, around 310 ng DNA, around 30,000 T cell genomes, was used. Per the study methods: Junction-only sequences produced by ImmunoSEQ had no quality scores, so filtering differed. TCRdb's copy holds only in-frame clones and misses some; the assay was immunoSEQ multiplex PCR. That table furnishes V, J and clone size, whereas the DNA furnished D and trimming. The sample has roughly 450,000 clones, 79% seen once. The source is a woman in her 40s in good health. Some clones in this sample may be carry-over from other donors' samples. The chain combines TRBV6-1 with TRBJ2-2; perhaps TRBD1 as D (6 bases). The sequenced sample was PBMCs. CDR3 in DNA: TGTGCCAGCAGTCCAGACAGGTGGGCCGGGGAGCTGTTTTTT. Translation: CASSPDRWAGELFF.